Listed below are T cell receptor beta chains from one sample, sequenced in a study of PD-L1 blockade in urothelial cancer. The protocol was immunoSEQ multiplex PCR, while the TCRdb copy is restricted to in-frame clones and leaves out a portion. The sample shows around 110,000 clones, roughly 90% of them seen only once. Material: PBMCs, obtained around atezolizumab (anti-PD-L1) treatment. The receptors originated from a man in his sixties with urothelial cancer. Both conserved end residues are part of each CDR3. D genes are given only for firm matches. The listing skips clone size in some rows; elsewhere it reads once, few, many or a size class.

J gene	D gene	V gene	clone size	CDR3 DNA	CDR3 protein
TRBJ2-7	NA	TRBV10-3	NA	TGTGCCACCGCGACCACAGGATTTTACGAGCAGTACTTC	CATATTGFYEQYF
TRBJ2-5	NA	TRBV7-2	NA	TGTGCCAGCAGCCTCCTGGGGGGGCAGGGTTTTTCGACCCAGTACTTC	CASSLLGGQGFSTQYF
TRBJ2-3	NA	TRBV18	NA	TGTGCCAGCTCACCACGGGGGGAAACAGATACGCAGTATTTT	CASSPRGETDTQYF
TRBJ2-5	NA	TRBV7-3	NA	TGTGCCAGCAGCCAAATGGGGGGTTTTCAAGAGACCCAGTACTTC	CASSQMGGFQETQYF
TRBJ1-2	NA	TRBV7-8	NA	TGTGCCAGCAGCTTCAGAACTAACTATGGCTACACCTTC	CASSFRTNYGYTF
TRBJ1-6	TRBD1	TRBV4-3	NA	TGCGCCAGCAGCCAATTCAGGACAGGGGCTTTTTCGTCGGATAATTCACCCCTCCACTTT	CASSQFRTGAFSSDNSPLHF
TRBJ2-7	TRBD2	TRBV19	NA	TGTGCCAGTAGTGCGAGACTAGCGGGGGACGAGCAGTACTTC	CASSARLAGDEQYF
TRBJ2-1	TRBD2	TRBV18	NA	TGTGCCAGCTCACCAGGACTAGCGTCGGTGGGGCAGTTCTTC	CASSPGLASVGQFF
TRBJ1-1	NA	TRBV4-3	NA	TGCGCCAGCAGCCAAGACACGAGGAGGACTGAAGCTTTCTTT	CASSQDTRRTEAFF
TRBJ2-7	TRBD2	TRBV9	NA	TGTGCCAGCAGCAGGACTAGCGGGCTAACCTACGAGCAGTACTTC	CASSRTSGLTYEQYF
TRBJ2-2	NA	TRBV11-2	NA	TGTGCCAGCAGCCCGCTACAGGGCACCGGGGAGCTGTTTTTT	CASSPLQGTGELFF
TRBJ2-3	TRBD1	TRBV27	NA	TGTGCCAGCAGTTCCCAGGGGGCCTACACAGATACGCAGTATTTT	CASSSQGAYTDTQYF
TRBJ1-1	NA	TRBV5-1	NA	TGCGCCAGCAGCTCAACCCGGGACACTGAAGCTTTCTTT	CASSSTRDTEAFF
TRBJ2-5	NA	TRBV7-9	NA	TGTGCCAGCAGCTTAACTGAGACCCAGTACTTC	CASSLTETQYF
TRBJ2-3	NA	TRBV4-3	once	TGCGCCAGCAGCCAAGAAGGTCCGGGGGAATCGCAGTATTTT	CASSQEGPGESQYF
TRBJ1-3	NA	TRBV10-1	NA	TGCGGGAGACAGACCGGCTCTGGAAACACCATATATTTT	CGRQTGSGNTIYF
TRBJ2-7	TRBD2	TRBV5-6	NA	TGTGCCAGCAGCTTGAGGTCGGGACCGGGACTAAGCTCCTACGAGCAGTACTTC	CASSLRSGPGLSSYEQYF
TRBJ1-6	TRBD1	TRBV6-6	few	TGTGCCAGCAGCTCCGGACAGGGTGGTTCACCCCTCCACTTT	CASSSGQGGSPLHF
TRBJ2-1	TRBD2	TRBV7-9	NA	TGTGCCAGCAGCCTTCGGACTAGCGGGAGAAAAGTAAACAATGAGCAGTTCTTC	CASSLRTSGRKVNNEQFF
TRBJ2-2	NA	TRBV7-8	NA	TGTGCCAGCATAAACGGCAGGGCAACCGGGGAGCTGTTTTTT	CASINGRATGELFF
TRBJ2-2	TRBD2	TRBV19	NA	TGTGCCAGTACCAGGACTAGCGGGCTCACCGGGGAGCTGTTTTTT	CASTRTSGLTGELFF
TRBJ2-2	TRBD2	TRBV5-1	NA	TGCGCCAGCAGCTTGGGAGCGGGACTAGCACTCGGGGAGCTGTTTTTT	CASSLGAGLALGELFF
TRBJ2-7	NA	TRBV15	NA	TGTGCCACCAGCAGAGATTACAGTTTGATCTACGAGCAGTACTTC	CATSRDYSLIYEQYF
TRBJ1-4	TRBD1	TRBV4-1	NA	TGCGCCAGCAGCCAAGATTTAGGGGACAGGGCTGGTGAAAAACTGTTTTTT	CASSQDLGDRAGEKLFF
TRBJ2-1	NA	TRBV15	NA	TGTGCCACCAGCAGAGATGGGGTCTTTAGGCGGGAAGCAGACAATGAGCAGTTCTTC	CATSRDGVFRREADNEQFF
TRBJ1-1	TRBD1	TRBV5-3	NA	TGTGCCAGAAGCGCCGGGACAGGGAACACTGAAGCTTTCTTT	CARSAGTGNTEAFF
TRBJ2-3	TRBD1	TRBV6-1	NA	TGTGCCAGTGGAAACAGGGGAGGCACAGATACGCAGTATTTT	CASGNRGGTDTQYF
TRBJ2-2	TRBD2	TRBV7-8	NA	TGTGCCAGCAGCCCGACCCCAGCGGGAGGGCCAGACGGGGAGCTGTTTTTT	CASSPTPAGGPDGELFF
TRBJ1-1	NA	TRBV21-1	NA	TGTGCCAGCAGCACCCCCGGGGGGCGAAACACTGAAGCTTTCTTT	CASSTPGGRNTEAFF
TRBJ2-7	TRBD1	TRBV10-3	few	TGTGCCATCAGTGAATCAGGACAGGGGGCCAACGAGCAGTACTTC	CAISESGQGANEQYF
TRBJ2-7	TRBD1	TRBV19	NA	TGTGCCAGTAGTACAAACAGGGGACAGTACTTC	CASSTNRGQYF
TRBJ2-5	NA	TRBV12-5	once	TGTGCTAGTGGTTTGGGCGGGTCGGAGACCCAGTACTTC	CASGLGGSETQYF
TRBJ2-7	NA	TRBV4-1	NA	TGCGCCAGCAGCCGCACTAGCATCCTTCGGTACGAGCAGTACTTC	CASSRTSILRYEQYF
TRBJ2-7	TRBD1	TRBV29-1	NA	TGCAGCGCCTCACAGGGGGATCTTTCCTACGAGCAGTACTTC	CSASQGDLSYEQYF
TRBJ2-1	TRBD2	TRBV7-2	NA	TGTGCCAGCAGCCCACAGCGGGGGGAGAATGAGCAGTTCTTC	CASSPQRGENEQFF
TRBJ1-2	NA	TRBV7-2	few	TGTGCCAGCAGCTTATTTAACAGCAACTATGGCTACACCTTC	CASSLFNSNYGYTF
TRBJ1-3	NA	TRBV4-3	NA	TGCGCCAGCAGCCAAGAGAGGGCGGCAGGAAACACCATATATTTT	CASSQERAAGNTIYF
TRBJ2-5	NA	TRBV6-1	NA	TGTGCCGGCCGGGGGGCTGCGGAGACCCAGTACTTC	CAGRGAAETQYF
TRBJ1-4	NA	TRBV4-2	NA	TGTGCCAGCAGCCAAGATGCCAGGGCAACTAATGAAAAACTGTTTTTT	CASSQDARATNEKLFF
TRBJ1-4	TRBD1	TRBV7-2	NA	TGTGCCAGCAGCTTACATGCAGGGGGCGAGGAAACTAATGAAAAACTGTTTTTT	CASSLHAGGEETNEKLFF
TRBJ2-2	NA	TRBV19	NA	TGTGCCAGTAATAAGAACACCGGGGAGCTGTTTTTT	CASNKNTGELFF
TRBJ2-5	TRBD2	TRBV5-1	NA	TGCGCCAGCAGCTTGGCCGGGACTAGCGTTCCGGAGACCCAGTACTTC	CASSLAGTSVPETQYF
TRBJ2-7	NA	TRBV5-1	NA	TGCGCCAGCAGCTCGGACAGCCAGTACTTC	CASSSDSQYF
TRBJ1-1	NA	TRBV19	NA	TGTGCCAGCAGGGGTAGAAACACTGAAGCTTTCTTT	CASRGRNTEAFF
TRBJ2-5	TRBD1	TRBV7-2	NA	TGTGCCAGCAGCAGACAGGGGTCAGGGACCCAGTACTTC	CASSRQGSGTQYF
TRBJ1-4	NA	TRBV6-5	NA	TGTGCCAGCAGTTACTACCGGGGGGCGGATGAAAAACTGTTTTTT	CASSYYRGADEKLFF
TRBJ1-2	TRBD1	TRBV28	once	TGTGCCAGCAGTTTGGGGACAGCCTATGGCTACACCTTC	CASSLGTAYGYTF
TRBJ2-7	NA	TRBV28	NA	TGTGCCAGCAGTTTCCCTCCCGCCTACGAGCAGTACTTC	CASSFPPAYEQYF
TRBJ1-2	TRBD1	TRBV6-5	NA	TGTGCCAGCAGGTCCGGGACAGGGGGTCTTGGCTACACCTTC	CASRSGTGGLGYTF
TRBJ2-1	TRBD2	TRBV6-8	NA	TGTGCCAGCTCTAACCGGGGACTAGCGGGAGCCAATGAGCAGTTCTTC	CASSNRGLAGANEQFF
TRBJ2-3	NA	TRBV6-1	NA	TGTGCCAGCAGTGAAGGGGCAGGGGCGACAGATACGCAGTATTTT	CASSEGAGATDTQYF
TRBJ2-3	NA	TRBV9	NA	TGTGCCAGCAGCGTAGGAGGGAGGCTGAGCACAGATACGCAGTATTTT	CASSVGGRLSTDTQYF
TRBJ2-7	TRBD2	TRBV7-9	NA	TGTGCCAGCAGCTTGGGACTAGCGGGGGACGAGCAGTACTTC	CASSLGLAGDEQYF
TRBJ2-5	NA	TRBV4-3	NA	TGCGCCAGCAGCCAAGAGGGGCGGCCACAAGAGACCCAGTACTTC	CASSQEGRPQETQYF
TRBJ2-2	TRBD2	TRBV28	once	TGTGCCAGCAAAGGGCATAGTCGGGAGGGCCGCACCGGGGAGCTGTTTTTT	CASKGHSREGRTGELFF